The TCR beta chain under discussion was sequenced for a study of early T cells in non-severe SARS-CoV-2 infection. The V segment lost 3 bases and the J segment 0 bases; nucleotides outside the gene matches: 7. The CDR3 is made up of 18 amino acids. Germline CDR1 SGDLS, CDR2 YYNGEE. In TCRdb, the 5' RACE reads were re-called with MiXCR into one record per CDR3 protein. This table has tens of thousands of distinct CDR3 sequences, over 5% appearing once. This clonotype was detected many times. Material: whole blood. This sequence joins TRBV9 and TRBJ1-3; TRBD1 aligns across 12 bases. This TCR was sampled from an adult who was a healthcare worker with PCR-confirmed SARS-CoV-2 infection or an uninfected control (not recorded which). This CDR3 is CASSAGQGANPSGNTIYF. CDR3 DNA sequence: TGTGCCAGCAGCGCGGGACAGGGGGCGAACCCCTCTGGAAACACCATATATTTT.